These 20 T cell receptor beta chains came from one sample sequenced in a study of human T cells and chemical hapten exposure. TCRdb called the RACE reads again in MiXCR, with one record for every CDR3 protein. The sample shows under 200,000 distinct CDR3 sequences, about 31% of them seen only once. Noted time point: pre-sensitization, week 0. Treatment here: therapeutic diphenylcyclopropenone sensitization with weekly scalp DPC. This material consisted of whole blood, taken in connection with sensitization to the hapten diphenylcyclopropenone (DPC). All receptors come from a woman in her twenties or thirties with alopecia areata. Some clones in this sample may be carry-over from other donors' samples.

V and J are TRBV6-2 or TRBV6-3 and TRBJ2-1, with 7 positions matching TRBD1. V lost 5 bases to trimming and J lost 0 bases; unmatched junction nucleotides: 13. The CDR3 contains 18 residues. Looked up from germline, CDR1 is MNHEY and CDR2 is SVGEGT. CDR3 sequence reads: CASSRDRDGVSSYNEQFF. DNA of the CDR3: TGTGCCAGCAGTCGCGACAGGGATGGCGTAAGCTCCTACAATGAGCAGTTCTTC.

The gene calls are TRBV29-1 and TRBJ1-1; tentatively, D is TRBD1 (5 bases). Germline assignment: CDR1 SQVTM and CDR2 ANQGSEA. CDR3 size: 13 residues. CDR3 region: CMAGVAKDTEAFF. CDR3 bases: TGCATGGCGGGGGTCGCGAAAGACACTGAAGCTTTCTTT.

The chain has TRBV6-1 and TRBJ1-1; no definite D call. The V end lost 6 bases, the J end lost 7 bases, and 15 bases lay between the germline ends. The CDR3 length is 13 residues. Germline V CDR1 and CDR2: MNHNS, SASEGT. The CDR3: CASSPLAAGEAFF. In DNA form, the CDR3 reads TGTGCCAGCAGCCCTTTAGCGGCCGGTGAAGCTTTCTTT.

This clonotype came up a few times. The CDR3 nucleotides read TGCAGCGTTTACAGCCCGAAAAATGAAAAACTGTTTTTT. It encodes CSVYSPKNEKLFF. The chain couples TRBV29-1 to TRBJ1-4; D ambiguous. The CDR3 covers 13 residues. Germline-derived CDR1 and CDR2 are SQVTM and ANQGSEA. V lost 5 bases and J 5 bases, leaving 12 bases between the germline ends.

The V and J genes are TRBV10-1 and TRBJ1-1; D ambiguous. CDR1 is WNHNN, CDR2 SYGVQD, per germline (reference sequence). This CDR3 is built from 15 residues. With 0 bases removed from V and 12 bases from J, the gap between germline ends came to 20 bases. The DNA for the CDR3 is TGCGCCAGCAGTGAGTCGGCATTGTCCGGGCCCCGCTCTTTCTTT. Protein product: CASSESALSGPRSFF.

This clonotype was found many times. The chain is built from TRBV7-2 and TRBJ2-5; possible D gene TRBD2, 6 bases. The CDR3 sequence is 13 residues long. V lost 3 bases and J 2 bases, leaving 7 bases between the germline ends. CDR1 is SGHTA, CDR2 FQGNSA, per germline. The CDR3, as DNA: TGTGCCAGCAGCTTCGGGGGTCAAGAGACCCAGTACTTC. Protein sequence: CASSFGGQETQYF. Variable domain in full (rest from reference TRBV7-2 and TRBJ2-5): GAGVSQSPSNKVTEKGKDVELRCDPISGHTALYWYRQSLGQGLEFLIYFQGNSAPDKSGLPSDRFSAERTGGSVSTLTIQRTQQEDSAVYLCASSFGGQETQYFGPGTRLLVL.

The chain is built from TRBV29-1 and TRBJ1-2; 10 bases match TRBD1. This CDR3 comprises 13 residues. CDR1 SQVTM and CDR2 ANQGSEA come from the germline V gene. J lost 7 bases, V lost 4 bases, and 6 bases had no gene match. DNA for the CDR3: TGCAGCGTTGGGGGAGGGACAGGGGTTGGCTACACCTTC. Amino acid sequence: CSVGGGTGVGYTF.

In nucleotides, the CDR3 is TGTGCCAGCCTCCTGGGGGACCGCGTCAATCAGCCCCAGCATTTT. It translates to CASLLGDRVNQPQHF. The genes are TRBV28 and TRBJ1-5, with a possible D match to TRBD1 (5 bases). Germline lookup yields CDR1 MDHEN and CDR2 SYDVKM. V lost 8 bases to trimming and J lost 3 bases, with 17 bases between them. This CDR3 region has 15 residues.

The chain carries TRBV20-1 and TRBJ1-2, with 7 bases aligning to TRBD1. This CDR3 has 13 residues. Looked up from germline, CDR1 is DFQATT and CDR2 is SNEGSKA (reference sequence). The ends lost 4 bases at V and 3 bases at J; junction bases unmatched: 5. The CDR3 DNA follows: TGCAGTGCTACCCCCGGGACAGACTATGGCTACACCTTC. Encoded protein: CSATPGTDYGYTF.

The gene calls are TRBV6-5 and TRBJ2-1, with 7 bases aligning to TRBD1. Germline V lookup: CDR1 MNHEY, CDR2 SVGAGI. Losses at the gene ends were 8 bases for V and 6 bases for J; bases not matched to a gene: 7. CDR3 length equals 13 residues. The CDR3 sequence is CASGRGNVNEQFF. CDR3 sequence (DNA): TGTGCCAGCGGCAGGGGGAACGTCAATGAGCAGTTCTTC.

This clonotype has just a few counts. The gene calls are TRBV27 and TRBJ2-5, with 10 nucleotides matching TRBD2. The CDR3 length is 15 residues. CDR1 and CDR2 (germline): MNHEY, SMNVEV (reference sequence). The junction had 6 bases not matched to a gene; V was cut back by 3 bases and J by 5 bases. The DNA of the CDR3 is TGTGCCAGCAGTTTCCAGCGGGGGGGCCGGGAGACCCAGTACTTC. Its translation is CASSFQRGGRETQYF.

The chain is built from TRBV20-1 and TRBJ2-7; 7 positions match TRBD1. After removal of 6 bases from V and 2 bases from J, the junction contained 4 bases not matched to a gene. Germline lookup yields CDR1 DFQATT and CDR2 SNEGSKA (reference sequence). This CDR3 is built from 12 residues. The CDR3 protein is CSAPTGTYEQYF. The DNA for the CDR3 is TGCAGTGCGCCGACAGGGACCTACGAGCAGTACTTC.

This chain links TRBV28 with TRBJ1-6, with a weak D call TRBD1 (5 bases). The length of the CDR3 is 14 residues. Germline V gene sequence: CDR1 MDHEN, CDR2 SYDVKM. V lost 6 bases and J 8 bases, leaving 14 bases between the germline ends. CDR3 sequence reads: CASSPWDRDSPLHF. CDR3 in DNA: TGTGCCAGCAGCCCCTGGGACCGCGATTCACCCCTCCACTTT.

The chain employs TRBV7-2 and TRBJ1-4; D is perhaps TRBD1 (6 bases). V was shortened by 3 bases and J by 7 bases, with 15 bases between the two germline ends. The CDR3 has 15 amino acids. Looked up from germline, CDR1 is SGHTA and CDR2 is FQGNSA. This CDR3 reads CASSFPTGGGEKLFF. The CDR3 bases are TGTGCCAGCAGCTTCCCGACCGGGGGCGGTGAAAAACTGTTTTTT. The full variable domain, completed using reference TRBV7-2 and TRBJ1-4, is GAGVSQSPSNKVTEKGKDVELRCDPISGHTALYWYRQSLGQGLEFLIYFQGNSAPDKSGLPSDRFSAERTGGSVSTLTIQRTQQEDSAVYLCASSFPTGGGEKLFFGSGTQLSVL.

The rearrangement uses TRBV9 and TRBJ2-5; tentative D call: TRBD2 (5 bases). This CDR3 has 16 residues. Deletions cut 3 bases from V and 1 base from J, with 16 bases between. Per the germline V gene, CDR1 is SGDLS and CDR2 is YYNGEE. This CDR3 is CASSASSIYGQETQYF. CDR3 in DNA: TGTGCCAGCAGCGCTAGCTCCATCTACGGCCAAGAGACCCAGTACTTC.

V gene TRBV20-1 combines with J gene TRBJ1-2; no clear D gene. CDR3 length: 11 amino acids. V dropped 0 bases and J dropped 6 bases, with 5 bases sitting between them. Germline V gene data show CDR1 as DFQATT and CDR2 as SNEGSKA (reference sequence). CDR3 coding DNA: TGCAGTGCTAGAGATCGGAATGGCTACACCTTC. This translates into CSARDRNGYTF.

CDR3 nucleotides: TGTGCCAGCAGTGAATGGGCAGGGAGGGAAGAGACCCAGTACTTC. Its protein product is CASSEWAGREETQYF. The V gene is TRBV25-1, the J gene TRBJ2-5; TRBD2 agrees at 7 bases. V trimming: 1 base; J trimming: 3 bases; junction bases outside the gene matches: 5. The length of the CDR3 is 15 residues. Per germline, CDR1 MGHDK and CDR2 SYGVNS.

This clonotype was observed a handful of times. CDR3 DNA: TGCAGTGCTCAACTGTCTGGGCAGGGTCCCCAGCATTTT. This encodes CSAQLSGQGPQHF. The gene calls are TRBV20-1 and TRBJ1-5; a weak D match, TRBD1 (5 bases). The V end was cut by 5 bases, the J end by 10 bases, with 18 bases between. Germline-derived CDR1 and CDR2 are DFQATT and SNEGSKA (reference sequence). The CDR3 loop spans 13 amino acids.

This clonotype was seen a handful of times. This rearrangement joins TRBV11-2 to TRBJ2-3; 8 bases agree with TRBD1. This CDR3 spans 15 amino acids. Germline V gives CDR1 SGHAT, CDR2 FQNNGV. The J segment lost 2 bases and the V segment lost 7 bases, leaving 8 bases of the junction unmatched. In DNA form, the CDR3 reads TGTGCCAGCACAGACAGGGGTCTACTCACAGATACGCAGTATTTT. Translating it yields CASTDRGLLTDTQYF.

This chain links TRBV28 with TRBJ2-7; D is perhaps TRBD2 (7 bases). Germline CDR1 is MDHEN and CDR2 is SYDVKM. The CDR3 covers 13 residues. The germline V and J ends were trimmed by 7 bases and 1 base, with 11 bases remaining between them. CDR3 DNA sequence: TGTGCCAGCACGGGGGGCACATCCTACGAGCAGTACTTC. Residues: CASTGGTSYEQYF.